The entry below describes one TCR beta chain. Trimming removed 3 bases from V and 5 bases from J; junction bases left unmatched: 1. The CDR3 is made up of 11 amino acids. Per germline, CDR1 SQVTM and CDR2 ANQGSEA. Libraries were prepared by immunoSEQ multiplex PCR; TCRdb keeps only in-frame clonotypes and omits some of them. Of around 130,000 clones listed, roughly 97% are singletons. The record originates from a study of T cell changes during pregnancy in multiple sclerosis. This TCR was sampled from a female donor with multiple sclerosis, enrolled in a pregnancy study. Material: peripheral blood, obtained after pregnancy. This chain links TRBV29-1 with TRBJ2-7; 7 bases match TRBD1. CDR3 in amino acids: CSVDRGHEQYF. CDR3 DNA sequence: TGCAGCGTTGATAGGGGGCACGAGCAGTACTTC.